Each of the 26 T cell receptor beta chains below was sequenced from the same sample in a study of cytotoxic CD8 clonotypes in ibrutinib-treated CLL. Produced via immunoSEQ multiplex PCR; TCRdb's table is partial and in-frame only. The table shows 25,000 to 30,000 clones, with roughly 85% occurring only once. The input for sequencing was PBMCs, taken after 24 months of ibrutinib treatment. These receptor sequences come from a human donor with chronic lymphocytic leukemia.

This clone showed up just once. Here the CDR3 reads CASSPSLVENTEAFF. CDR3 nucleotide sequence: TGTGCCAGCTCACCGAGTCTTGTGGAGAACACTGAAGCTTTCTTT. This chain uses TRBV18 with TRBJ1-1, with D unresolved. Per the germline V gene, CDR1 is KGHSH and CDR2 is LQKENI. Trimming stripped 3 bases from V and 1 base from J, with 12 bases between. The CDR3 loop spans 15 amino acids.

The V and J genes are TRBV11-2 and TRBJ2-7; D uncertain. This CDR3 comprises 13 residues. Germline CDR1 and CDR2: SGHAT and FQNNGV. Trimming removed 0 bases from V and 2 bases from J, with 5 bases in between. The CDR3 sequence is CASSLDRAYEQYF. CDR3 nucleotide sequence: TGTGCCAGCAGCTTAGATCGGGCCTACGAGCAGTACTTC.

V usage is TRBV28 and J usage is TRBJ1-2; D perhaps matches TRBD1 (6 bases). CDR3 length equals 14 residues. Germline V gives CDR1 MDHEN, CDR2 SYDVKM. Trimming cost V 7 bases and J 2 bases, with 14 bases left between them. In nucleotides, the CDR3 is TGTGCCAGCAATGGGCAGGGGAGAAACTATGGCTACACCTTC. Protein: CASNGQGRNYGYTF.

The CDR3 spells CAISESGQGGSYEQYF. CDR3 DNA: TGTGCCATCAGTGAGTCAGGACAGGGCGGTAGCTACGAGCAGTACTTC. The V and J genes are TRBV10-3 and TRBJ2-7; 8 bases align to TRBD1. This CDR3 is built from 16 residues. In germline, CDR1 is ENHRY, CDR2 SYGVKD. V lost 0 bases, J lost 3 bases, and 7 bases stayed unmatched.

Note on this clone: It is unclear where the CDR3 begins or ends on the DNA, so no DNA is shown, and the CDR3 is as TCRdb lists it. The V call is TRBV5-6, the J call TRBJ1-5; TRBD1, the table's D call, lacks a check against the DNA. Germline CDR1 is SGHDT and CDR2 is YYEEEE. The CDR3 is 14 residues long, counting both termini. The CDR3 sequence: CASSQGQLSGPQHF.

The J gene is TRBJ2-1, the V gene TRBV11-2; 9 nucleotides line up with TRBD2. The ends lost 0 bases at V and 5 bases at J; junction bases unmatched: 14. The V gene's germline CDR1 is SGHAT and CDR2 FQNNGV. The CDR3 loop spans 19 amino acids. CDR3 protein: CASSLDPPSGGTKNNEQFF. The CDR3 nucleotides are TGTGCCAGCAGCTTAGATCCTCCGAGCGGGGGGACCAAAAACAATGAGCAGTTCTTC.

In its sample, this clone was seen once. The genes are TRBV11-1 and TRBJ1-1; TRBD1 matches 7 bases. V lost 2 bases to trimming and J lost 1 base; unmatched junction nucleotides: 10. The CDR3 covers 17 residues. CDR1 is SGHAT, CDR2 FQDESV, per germline (reference sequence). This CDR3 is CASSLQGGRHGNTEAFF. The CDR3 bases are TGTGCCAGCAGCTTACAGGGGGGAAGACACGGGAACACTGAAGCTTTCTTT. Full variable domain (rest looked up from reference TRBV11-1 and TRBJ1-1): EAEVAQSPRYKITEKSQAVAFWCDPISGHATLYWYRQILGQGPELLVQFQDESVVDDSQLPKDRFSAERLKGVDSTLKIQPAELGDSAMYLCASSLQGGRHGNTEAFFGQGTRLTVV.

CDR3 region: CASSQGQGNAPYNEQFF. The CDR3 DNA reads TGCGCCAGCAGCCAAGGACAGGGGAACGCTCCATACAATGAGCAGTTCTTC. V gene TRBV4-1 combines with J gene TRBJ2-1; 8 bases are a match to TRBD1. CDR1 is MGHRA, CDR2 YSYEKL, per germline. With V trimmed by 1 base and J by 4 bases, 9 bases remained unmatched. The CDR3 covers 17 residues.

The J gene is TRBJ2-2, the V gene TRBV5-1; D uncertain. The V and J ends lost 6 bases and 0 bases respectively, with 9 bases between them. Per the germline V gene, CDR1 is SGHRS and CDR2 is YFSETQ. The CDR3 spans 14 residues. The CDR3 loop reads CASKTLANTGELFF. The CDR3 DNA is TGCGCCAGCAAGACACTGGCGAACACCGGGGAGCTGTTTTTT.

The rearrangement links TRBV6-1 to TRBJ2-1, with 8 bases fitting TRBD1. Germline assignment: CDR1 MNHNS and CDR2 SASEGT. V lost 4 bases, J lost 5 bases, and 4 bases stayed unmatched. There are 14 residues in the CDR3. The CDR3 sequence is CASSVGQGHNEQFF. The CDR3 coding sequence is TGTGCCAGCAGTGTTGGACAGGGTCACAATGAGCAGTTCTTC.

The rearrangement links TRBV5-1 to TRBJ1-3; D unresolved. CDR3 length: 15 residues. V shed 1 base and J shed 4 bases, with 12 bases lying between them. CDR1 and CDR2 (germline): SGHRS, YFSETQ. The CDR3 region is CASSLSWERGNTIYF. The CDR3 nucleotides read TGCGCCAGCAGCTTGAGTTGGGAGCGAGGAAACACCATATATTTT.

The genes are TRBV7-6 and TRBJ1-2, with 10 bases aligning to TRBD1. The CDR3 extends over 15 amino acids. The trim removed 1 base at V and 2 bases at J, leaving 1 base unmatched. Germline-derived CDR1 and CDR2 are SGHVS and FNYEAQ. The CDR3 protein is CASSLGQGANYGYTF. The CDR3 DNA follows: TGTGCCAGCAGCTTAGGACAGGGGGCGAACTATGGCTACACCTTC.

The rearrangement uses TRBV5-2 and TRBJ2-7; the DNA was not compared with TRBD2, the D call given in the table. TRBV5-2 is a pseudogene segment. This CDR3 spans 14 amino acids. Here the CDR3 reads CASSPGRGSREQYF. For the CDR3, the DNA is TGTGCCAGCAGCCCCGGGAGGGGGTCTCGCGAGCAGTACTTC.

As to this clone: The junction shows a germline mismatch at one end, possibly a read error. Written as DNA, the CDR3 is TGTGCCAGCAGCCCCTTTGGGCGGGGGGACCAAGAGGCCCAGTACTTC. Translated, it gives CASSPFGRGDQEAQYF. V gene TRBV13 combines with J gene TRBJ2-5; 8 bases are shared with TRBD2. CDR1 is PRHDT, CDR2 FYEKMQ, per germline (reference sequence). The CDR3 extends over 16 amino acids.

The V call is TRBV7-2, the J call TRBJ1-5; 7 bases are shared with TRBD1. Germline V gives CDR1 SGHTA, CDR2 FQGNSA. The CDR3 consists of 14 residues. The V gene end was trimmed by 5 bases and the J gene end by 7 bases; junction bases not matched to a gene: 8. CDR3 sequence: CASSRRGGRQPQHF. The CDR3 nucleotides read TGTGCCAGCAGCCGGCGAGGGGGCCGGCAGCCCCAGCATTTT. The full variable domain, completed using reference TRBV7-2 and TRBJ1-5, is GAGVSQSPSNKVTEKGKDVELRCDPISGHTALYWYRQSLGQGLEFLIYFQGNSAPDKSGLPSDRFSAERTGGSVSTLTIQRTQQEDSAVYLCASSRRGGRQPQHFGDGTRLSIL.

The sample holds a few counts of this clone. V usage is TRBV30 and J usage is TRBJ1-1; a weak D match, TRBD1 (5 bases). In germline, CDR1 is GTSNPN, CDR2 SVGIG (reference sequence). The CDR3 loop spans 12 amino acids. Trimming pared 2 bases from V and 5 bases from J, leaving 9 bases between. This chain's CDR3 is CAWSRQTTEAFF. The CDR3 DNA follows: TGTGCCTGGAGTCGACAGACTACTGAAGCTTTCTTT.

This rearrangement joins TRBV4-2 to TRBJ2-1; the match to TRBD1 covers 8 bases. Germline lookup yields CDR1 LGHNA and CDR2 YNFKEQ. This CDR3 contains 16 residues. The trim removed 0 bases at V and 8 bases at J, leaving 9 bases unmatched. CDR3 residues: CASSQEPDRVPYEQFF. Written as DNA, the CDR3 is TGTGCCAGCAGCCAAGAGCCGGACAGGGTTCCCTATGAGCAGTTCTTC.

The chain combines TRBV7-9 with TRBJ1-1, with D maybe TRBD1 (5 bases). CDR1 is SEHNR and CDR2 is FQNEAQ in the germline V gene (reference sequence). Trimming took off 3 bases at V and 5 bases at J, with 10 bases between the two ends. The CDR3 has 13 residues. The CDR3 protein is CASSFWGGTEAFF. In DNA, the CDR3 is TGTGCCAGCAGCTTTTGGGGGGGTACTGAAGCTTTCTTT.

This chain uses TRBV5-4 with TRBJ2-5; 8 bases fit TRBD1. CDR1 and CDR2 (germline): SGHNT, YYREEE (reference sequence). Trimming at V came to 3 bases and at J to 1 base, leaving 2 bases not matched to a gene. This CDR3 contains 14 residues. The chain's CDR3 is CASSSTGAQETQYF. For the CDR3, the DNA is TGTGCCAGCAGCTCGACAGGGGCCCAAGAGACCCAGTACTTC.

The chain combines TRBV9 with TRBJ2-7; either TRBD1 or TRBD2 may fit D (5 bases each). CDR1 is SGDLS, CDR2 YYNGEE, per germline. With 0 bases removed from V and 5 bases from J, the gap between germline ends came to 15 bases. The CDR3 loop spans 15 amino acids. The DNA for the CDR3 is TGTGCCAGCAGCGTAGAACCGGGGCGCGAAAACGAGCAGTACTTC. This sequence encodes CASSVEPGRENEQYF.

The J gene is TRBJ1-4, the V gene TRBV7-9; D not resolved. Germline V gene data show CDR1 as SEHNR and CDR2 as FQNEAQ (reference sequence). Trimming stripped 2 bases from V and 2 bases from J, with 9 bases between. CDR3 length equals 15 residues. CDR3 DNA sequence: TGTGCCAGCAGCTTATCCCGAAGTACTAATGAAAAACTGTTTTTT. As protein: CASSLSRSTNEKLFF.

V and J are TRBV7-3 and TRBJ1-1; D unclear. Germline V gene data show CDR1 as SGHTA and CDR2 as FQGTGA. V lost 5 bases and J 4 bases, leaving 11 bases between the germline ends. The CDR3 has 13 residues. The CDR3 sequence is CASSGFWGTEAFF. The CDR3 nucleotides are TGTGCCAGCAGCGGATTCTGGGGCACTGAAGCTTTCTTT. The full variable domain, with the rest looked up from reference TRBV7-3 and TRBJ1-1, is GAGVSQTPSNKVTEKGKYVELRCDPISGHTALYWYRQSLGQGPEFLIYFQGTGAADDSGLPNDRFFAVRPEGSVSTLKIQRTERGDSAVYLCASSGFWGTEAFFGQGTRLTVV.

The rearrangement uses TRBV5-1 and TRBJ1-1; a possible D gene is TRBD1 (5 bases). V lost 4 bases to trimming and J lost 4 bases, with 11 bases between them. The CDR3 is 13 residues long. The V gene's germline CDR1 is SGHRS and CDR2 YFSETQ. CDR3 DNA: TGCGCCAGCAGCCCCGTGGGGGGCACTGAAGCTTTCTTT. The encoded protein is CASSPVGGTEAFF.

This sequence joins TRBV6-5 and TRBJ1-4; tentatively, D is TRBD1 (5 bases). Trimming removed 2 bases from V and 7 bases from J, with 11 bases in between. CDR1 MNHEY and CDR2 SVGAGI come from the germline V gene. The CDR3 length is 14 residues. This CDR3 reads CASSYGTRAEKLFF. CDR3 DNA: TGTGCCAGCAGTTACGGGACTCGGGCTGAAAAACTGTTTTTT.

The J gene is TRBJ2-3, the V gene TRBV7-9, with D perhaps assigned TRBD1 or TRBD2 (7 bases each). The CDR3 runs 16 residues. Germline CDR1 reads SEHNR; CDR2 reads FQNEAQ (reference sequence). Trimming removed 4 bases from V and 1 base from J, with 15 bases in between. CDR3 amino acids: CASSSLGRGRTDTQYF. The DNA for the CDR3 is TGTGCCAGCAGCTCCTTGGGGAGGGGGCGCACAGATACGCAGTATTTT.

The chain has TRBV28 and TRBJ1-4; D might be TRBD1 (5 bases). Germline-derived CDR1 and CDR2 are MDHEN and SYDVKM. The CDR3 covers 14 residues. V lost 2 bases to trimming and J lost 5 bases, with 9 bases between them. CDR3 sequence: CASSLTGLNEKLFF. CDR3 nucleotide sequence: TGTGCCAGCAGTTTAACGGGGCTGAATGAAAAACTGTTTTTT.